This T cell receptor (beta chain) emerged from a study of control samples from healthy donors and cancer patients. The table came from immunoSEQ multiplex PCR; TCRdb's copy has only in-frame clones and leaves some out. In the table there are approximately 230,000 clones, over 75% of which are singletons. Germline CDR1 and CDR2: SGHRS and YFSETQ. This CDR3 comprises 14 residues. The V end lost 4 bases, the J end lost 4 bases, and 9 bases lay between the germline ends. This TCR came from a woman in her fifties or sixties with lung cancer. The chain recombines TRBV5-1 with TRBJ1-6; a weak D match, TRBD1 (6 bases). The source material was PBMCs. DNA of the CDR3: TGCGCCAGCAGCCTAGACAGGTATAATTCACCCCTCCACTTT. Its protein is CASSLDRYNSPLHF.